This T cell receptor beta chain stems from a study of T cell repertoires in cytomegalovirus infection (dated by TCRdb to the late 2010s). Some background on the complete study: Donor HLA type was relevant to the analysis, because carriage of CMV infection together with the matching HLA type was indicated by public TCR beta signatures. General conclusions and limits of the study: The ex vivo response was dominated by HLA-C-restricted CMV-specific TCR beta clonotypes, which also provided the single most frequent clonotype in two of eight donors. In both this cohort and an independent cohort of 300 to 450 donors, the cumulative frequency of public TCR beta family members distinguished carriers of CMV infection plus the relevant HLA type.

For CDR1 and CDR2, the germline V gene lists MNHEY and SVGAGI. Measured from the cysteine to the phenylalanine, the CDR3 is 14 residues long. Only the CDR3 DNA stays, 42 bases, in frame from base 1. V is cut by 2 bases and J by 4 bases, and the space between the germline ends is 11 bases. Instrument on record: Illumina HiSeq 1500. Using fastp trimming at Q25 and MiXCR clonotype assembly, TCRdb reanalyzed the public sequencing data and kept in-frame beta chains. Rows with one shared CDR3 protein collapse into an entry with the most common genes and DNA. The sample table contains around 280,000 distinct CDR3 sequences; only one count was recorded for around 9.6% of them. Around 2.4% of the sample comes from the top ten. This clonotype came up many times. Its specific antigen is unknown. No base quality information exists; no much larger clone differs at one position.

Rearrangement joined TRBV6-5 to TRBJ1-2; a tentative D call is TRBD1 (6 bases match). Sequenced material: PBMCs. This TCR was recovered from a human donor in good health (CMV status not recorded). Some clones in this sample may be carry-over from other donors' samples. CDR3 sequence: CASSYRGGGYGYTF. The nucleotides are TGTGCCAGCAGTTACCGAGGGGGAGGCTATGGCTACACCTTC.